This T cell receptor beta chain was retrieved from a study of technical replicates of blood from a handful of donors. Germline loops: CDR1 LNHNV, CDR2 YYDKDF (reference sequence). The CDR3 totals 18 residues. V was clipped by 6 bases and J by 1 base; unmatched bases: 12. The table came from immunoSEQ multiplex PCR; TCRdb's copy has only in-frame clones and leaves some out. The repertoire includes under 85,000 clones, about 96% of them detected once, and over 0.2% sits in the top ten. This chain uses TRBV15 with TRBJ2-2, with 9 bases lining up with TRBD2. The clonotype originates from a human donor in good health. The specimen was T cells isolated from PBMCs. CDR3 protein: CATRTRLSGGVNTGELFF. DNA for the CDR3: TGTGCCACCAGAACCCGGCTTAGCGGGGGAGTGAACACCGGGGAGCTGTTTTTT.